This T cell receptor (beta chain) was obtained from a study of shared clonotypes between healthy human individuals. Study-wide points: Estimated richness values were generally larger in naive subsets than in memory subsets. When naive CD4 clonotypes were compared across a few donors, about 4.8% were shared.

With respect to this clone: Its antigen is undetermined.

Everyone who donated was a Caucasian adult who lived in Nashville, Tennessee. Each sorted subset replicate got 200 ng genomic DNA, roughly 27,000 genomes. Profiling relied on immunoSEQ multiplex PCR, and the TCRdb table lists in-frame clones only, not all of them. The top ten clones hold around 0.37% of a sample with 2 million to 3 million clones, 80% to 95% of them seen once. Germline CDR1 SGHRS, CDR2 YFSETQ. The CDR3 has 18 amino acids. J was trimmed by 0 bases and V by 7 bases; bases with no gene match: 11. This receptor was obtained from a man between 18 and 29 years old in good health. Some clones in this sample may be carry-over from other donors' samples. V gene TRBV5-1 combines with J gene TRBJ2-6, with 9 bases fitting TRBD2. The sequenced sample consisted of naive CD4+ T cells from PBMCs. Subset meaning: CD45RA+ positively selected. CDR3 coding DNA: TGCGCCAGCTCCCCGGCGGGGGGGACCTTCTCTGGGGCCAACGTCCTGACTTTC. It is translated as CASSPAGGTFSGANVLTF.